A single sample is the source of the 18 T cell receptor beta chains below, sequenced in a study of shared clonotypes between healthy human individuals. TCRdb's table, derived via immunoSEQ multiplex PCR, lists solely in-frame clones and lacks some. The data show some 300,000 clones, with more than 60% seen just once and less than 11% held by the top ten. The sequencing sample was made of memory CD4+ T cells sorted from blood. Described subset: CD45RA-negative fraction. These receptor sequences come from a young man in good health.

This sequence joins TRBV10-3 and TRBJ1-2; D unresolved. V lost 4 bases and J lost 0, with 15 bases in between. The CDR3 consists of 16 residues. Germline CDR1 and CDR2: ENHRY and SYGVKD. CDR3 amino acids: CAISAQIARTNYGYTF. CDR3 bases: TGTGCCATCAGTGCCCAAATTGCAAGAACTAACTATGGCTACACCTTC.

The chain employs TRBV18 and TRBJ2-5, with D possibly being TRBD2 (6 bases). Per germline, CDR1 KGHSH and CDR2 LQKENI. Trimming took 1 base from V and 5 from J, leaving 20 bases between them. The CDR3 has 17 amino acids. CDR3 amino acids: CASSPLGPPSDVETQYF. The CDR3 region has the DNA TGTGCCAGCTCACCACTCGGGCCCCCTAGCGACGTCGAGACCCAGTACTTC.

CDR3 DNA: TGTGCCAGCAGCTCTTCAGGGGGCGTTGGCTACGAGCAGTACTTC. Translation: CASSSSGGVGYEQYF. The chain couples TRBV11-2 to TRBJ2-7, with 8 positions matching TRBD1. The CDR3 spans 15 residues. Germline V gene sequence: CDR1 SGHAT, CDR2 FQNNGV. J lost 3 bases, V lost 4 bases, and 8 bases had no gene match. The whole variable domain, remainder taken from reference TRBV11-2 and TRBJ2-7, is EAGVAQSPRYKIIEKRQSVAFWCNPISGHATLYWYQQILGQGPKLLIQFQNNGVVDDSQLPKDRFSAERLKGVDSTLKIQPAKLEDSAVYLCASSSSGGVGYEQYFGPGTRLTVT.

This sequence joins TRBV5-6 and TRBJ2-3; 10 bases line up with TRBD2. The CDR3 totals 16 residues. Trimming cost V 1 base and J 4 bases; bases outside gene matches: 6. Germline V gene lookup returns CDR1 SGHDT and CDR2 YYEEEE. The CDR3 here is CASSLKASGGADTQYF. The DNA of the CDR3 is TGTGCCAGCAGCTTGAAGGCTAGCGGGGGTGCAGATACGCAGTATTTT.

This chain joins TRBV5-6 and TRBJ2-7; 13 bases align to TRBD2. After removal of 4 bases from V and 5 bases from J, the junction contained 9 bases not matched to a gene. The germline V gene has CDR1 SGHDT and CDR2 YYEEEE. This CDR3 is 16 amino acids long. This chain's CDR3 is CASSGGLAGTWDEQYF. DNA for the CDR3: TGTGCCAGCAGCGGGGGACTAGCGGGGACCTGGGACGAGCAGTACTTC.

The chain recombines TRBV5-1 with TRBJ2-7, with a tentative D call TRBD1 (6 bases). The germline V gene has CDR1 SGHRS and CDR2 YFSETQ. Trimming removed 0 bases at V and 4 bases at J, with 11 bases between. This CDR3 region has 14 residues. CDR3 coding DNA: TGCGCCAGCAGCTTGGCTGGGGGCCTGTACGAGCAGTACTTC. It translates to CASSLAGGLYEQYF.

V and J are TRBV5-8 and TRBJ2-3; D is undetermined. Germline-derived CDR1 and CDR2 are SGHTS and YDEGEE. This CDR3 has 17 residues. V lost 0 bases and J lost 6, with 20 bases in between. The CDR3 is CASSLVSSGSRWDTQYF. The DNA for the CDR3 is TGTGCCAGCAGCTTGGTTTCCTCAGGTTCCAGATGGGATACGCAGTATTTT. The whole variable domain, remainder taken from reference TRBV5-8 and TRBJ2-3, is EAGVTQSPTHLIKTRGQQATLRCSPISGHTSVYWYQQALGLGLQFLLWYDEGEERNRGNFPPRFSGRQFPNYSSELNVNALELEDSALYLCASSLVSSGSRWDTQYFGPGTRLTVL.

V and J are TRBV4-3 and TRBJ2-2; D is uncertain. Germline V gives CDR1 LGHNA, CDR2 YSLEER. The CDR3 has 12 residues. Trimming took 1 base from V and 6 from J, leaving 3 bases between them. The CDR3 DNA sequence: TGCGCCAGCAGCCAAGGCTCCGGGGAGCTGTTTTTT. Residues: CASSQGSGELFF.

The gene calls are TRBV7-9 and TRBJ2-3; D remains ambiguous. Trimming cost V 1 base and J 0 bases, with 8 bases left between them. Germline lookup yields CDR1 SEHNR and CDR2 FQNEAQ (reference sequence). This CDR3 spans 15 amino acids. As DNA, the CDR3 is TGTGCCAGCAGCTTAGTCGGCGCCAGCACAGATACGCAGTATTTT. Translation: CASSLVGASTDTQYF.

There are many counts of this clone. Other DNA sequences within the sample encode an identical CDR3. V and J are TRBV2 and TRBJ2-1, with D tentatively TRBD1 (7 bases). The CDR3 runs 15 residues. The germline CDR1 and CDR2 sequences are SNHLY and FYNNEI. Trimming left V 8 bases short and J 8 bases short, with 22 bases between. CDR3 sequence reads: CASCPFGQGGDEQFF. The CDR3, as DNA: TGTGCCAGCTGTCCTTTTGGGCAGGGGGGCGATGAGCAGTTCTTC.

The V gene is TRBV19, the J gene TRBJ2-7; 7 nucleotides align to TRBD1. The germline V gene encodes CDR1 LNHDA and CDR2 SQIVND (reference sequence). J gave up 1 base and V 4 bases, and 7 bases lay outside the gene matches. The CDR3 sequence is 15 residues long. As DNA, the CDR3 is TGTGCCAGTAGTACACAGGGACAGCGTTCCTACGAGCAGTACTTC. Translation gives CASSTQGQRSYEQYF.

This clone was found many times. The chain combines TRBV18 with TRBJ2-7, with no clear D. Germline V gives CDR1 KGHSH, CDR2 LQKENI. The germline V and J ends were trimmed by 3 bases and 6 bases, with 9 bases remaining between them. The CDR3 contains 12 residues. CDR3 region: CASSPLAGEQYF. CDR3 DNA sequence: TGTGCCAGCTCACCGCTCGCTGGCGAGCAGTACTTC. Based on the CDR3 plus reference TRBV18 and TRBJ2-7, the full variable domain is NAGVMQNPRHLVRRRGQEARLRCSPMKGHSHVYWYRQLPEEGLKFMVYLQKENIIDESGMPKERFSAEFPKEGPSILRIQQVVRGDSAAYFCASSPLAGEQYFGPGTRLTVT.

The rearrangement joins TRBV5-1 to TRBJ2-7; D is perhaps TRBD2 (5 bases). Germline CDR1 is SGHRS and CDR2 is YFSETQ. The length of the CDR3 is 14 residues. V lost 2 bases and J lost 1, with 10 bases in between. The CDR3 sequence: CASSFGLISYEQYF. CDR3 coding DNA: TGCGCCAGCAGCTTTGGACTGATTTCCTACGAGCAGTACTTC.

This clone has only a few counts. This CDR3 is also generated by other DNA sequences in the sample. The V gene is TRBV27, the J gene TRBJ1-1; D is unclear. From germline, CDR1 is MNHEY and CDR2 SMNVEV (reference sequence). This CDR3 region has 14 residues. Trimming removed 4 bases from V and 4 bases from J, with 13 bases in between. This CDR3 reads CASSSSWGGTEAFF. CDR3 coding DNA: TGTGCCAGCAGTTCGAGCTGGGGAGGCACTGAAGCTTTCTTT.

The gene calls are TRBV9 and TRBJ2-2; TRBD1 is a possible D gene (5 bases). The CDR3 consists of 16 residues. Germline CDR1 and CDR2: SGDLS and YYNGEE. Deletions cut 0 bases from V and 6 bases from J, with 15 bases between. The CDR3 protein is CASSVGIGDVAGELFF. The CDR3 DNA reads as TGTGCCAGCAGCGTAGGGATAGGGGATGTAGCCGGGGAGCTGTTTTTT.

Comment on this clone: One end of the junction does not line up with germline, which may come from a read error. This chain links TRBV2 with TRBJ2-2; no clear D. Germline V gene lookup returns CDR1 SNHLY and CDR2 FYNNEI. The CDR3 spans 14 residues. The CDR3, as DNA: TGTGCCAGCAGAGAAGGACCCTACACCGGGGAGCTGTTTTTT. This gives the protein CASREGPYTGELFF.

This clone was observed a few times. The chain uses TRBV4-1 and TRBJ1-1; D unresolved. V shed 0 bases and J shed 6 bases, with 17 bases lying between them. CDR1 MGHRA and CDR2 YSYEKL come from the germline V gene. The CDR3 covers 16 residues. The CDR3 nucleotides read TGCGCCAGCAGCCAAGATCCCGATCGGGTCCCGGCTGAAGCTTTCTTT. Protein sequence: CASSQDPDRVPAEAFF.

The chain links TRBV2 to TRBJ1-3, with D tentatively TRBD1 (6 bases). Per germline, CDR1 SNHLY and CDR2 FYNNEI. Trimming left V 4 bases short and J 4 bases short, with 14 bases between. There are 15 residues in the CDR3. In DNA form, the CDR3 reads TGTGCCAGCAGTGGCGACAGGAACGCAGGAAACACCATATATTTT. This translates into CASSGDRNAGNTIYF.